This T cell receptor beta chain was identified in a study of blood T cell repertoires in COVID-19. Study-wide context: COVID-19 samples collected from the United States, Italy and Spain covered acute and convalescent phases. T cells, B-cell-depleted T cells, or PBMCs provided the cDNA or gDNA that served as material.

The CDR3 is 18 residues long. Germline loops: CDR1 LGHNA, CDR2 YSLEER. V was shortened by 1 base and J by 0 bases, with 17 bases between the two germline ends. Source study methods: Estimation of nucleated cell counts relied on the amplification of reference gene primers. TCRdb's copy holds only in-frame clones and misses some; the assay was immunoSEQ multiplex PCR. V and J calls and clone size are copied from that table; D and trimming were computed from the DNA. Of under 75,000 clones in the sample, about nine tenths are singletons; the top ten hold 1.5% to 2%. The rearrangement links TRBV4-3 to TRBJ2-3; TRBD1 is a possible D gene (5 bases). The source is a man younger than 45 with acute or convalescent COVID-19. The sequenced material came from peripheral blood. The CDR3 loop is CASSQGGGDSASTDTQYF. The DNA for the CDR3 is TGCGCCAGCAGCCAAGGGGGCGGCGATTCCGCTAGCACAGATACGCAGTATTTT.